The 24 T cell receptor beta chains below were found in one sample sequenced in a study of T cell clonality in common variable immunodeficiency. Using immunoSEQ multiplex PCR, the repertoire was profiled, and TCRdb retains in-frame clones only, with some absent. Listed for the sample are tens of thousands of clones, none seen a single time. What was sequenced was peripheral blood mononuclear cells. The receptor source for this set is a person aged 18-70 years in good health.

This clone showed up many times. CDR3 region: CASSRRGEAFF. The part of the CDR3 DNA that was read is TGTGCCAGTAGTAGACGGGGTGAA. The chain joins TRBV19 to TRBJ1-1; D is unresolved. The CDR3 is cut off 3 residues early in the read; its end comes from the germline J gene. Germline CDR1 is LNHDA and CDR2 is SQIVND (reference sequence). The CDR3 sequence is 11 residues long. V was shortened by 4 bases and J by 7 bases, with 7 bases between the two germline ends. The variable domain in full, completed from reference TRBV19 and TRBJ1-1, reads DGGITQSPKYLFRKEGQNVTLSCEQNLNHDAMYWYRQDPGQGLRLIYYSQIVNDFQKGDIAEGYSVSREKKESFPLTVTSAQKNPTAFYLCASSRRGEAFFGQGTRLTVV.

This clone showed up many times. The read terminates 3 residues ahead of where the CDR3 ends, so the germline J gene completes it. J is TRBJ2-4 and V is TRBV19, with D possibly called TRBD1 or TRBD2 (5 bases each). V lost 7 bases to trimming and J lost 8 bases, with 21 bases between them. CDR1 is LNHDA, CDR2 SQIVND, per germline (reference sequence). This CDR3 spans 15 amino acids. CDR3 sequence reads: CASTLGPRGSDIQYF. The CDR3 bases that were read are TGTGCCAGTACCCTCGGACCGAGGGGAAGTGACATT.

This clone has at least ten counts. The read ends 3 residues early relative to the CDR3; the germline J gene fills the gap. The V call is TRBV3-1 (or the pseudogene TRBV3-2), the J call TRBJ1-2; tentatively, D is TRBD1 (5 bases). The CDR3 loop spans 14 amino acids. Germline CDR1 reads LGHDT; CDR2 reads YNNKEL (reference sequence). V was clipped by 4 bases and J by 4 bases, with 13 bases between them. The sequenced CDR3 bases are TGTGCCAGCAGCCGGGGGGATGGGAGCTATGGC. This codes for CASSRGDGSYG. The full CDR3 protein reads CASSRGDGSYGYTF.

This clone occurred many times. No DNA is shown, since the ends of the CDR3 on it are uncertain; the CDR3 is the one TCRdb lists. This chain uses TRBV27 with TRBJ2-6; the table gives TRBD1-2 as D, unverified against the DNA. CDR1 and CDR2 (germline): MNHEY, SMNVEV (reference sequence). The CDR3 sequence runs 21 residues, both termini included. CDR3: CASSLFLSGGRSGTGANVLTF.

Of note for this clone: Read data end 3 residues before the CDR3 end; the end is taken from the germline J gene. The rearrangement links TRBV19 to TRBJ1-2, with D unresolved. This CDR3 is 13 amino acids long. Looked up from germline, CDR1 is LNHDA and CDR2 is SQIVND (reference sequence). The DNA read from the CDR3 is TGTGCCAGTACTAGCGGGAGAACAAACGAC. Translated: CASTSGRTND. The entire CDR3 reads CASTSGRTNDYTF. Filled out from reference TRBV19 and TRBJ1-2, the complete variable domain reads DGGITQSPKYLFRKEGQNVTLSCEQNLNHDAMYWYRQDPGQGLRLIYYSQIVNDFQKGDIAEGYSVSREKKESFPLTVTSAQKNPTAFYLCASTSGRTNDYTFGSGTRLTVV.

This clone was seen repeatedly, ten times or more. Read data end 3 residues before the CDR3 end; the end is taken from the germline J gene. The chain recombines TRBV29-1 with TRBJ1-1; 7 positions match TRBD1. CDR3 length: 12 residues. V lost 4 bases and J lost 7; bases outside the gene matches: 6. Germline CDR1 is SQVTM and CDR2 is ANQGSEA. The CDR3: CSVGQGRNEAFF. The part of the CDR3 DNA that was read is TGCAGCGTTGGACAGGGACGGAATGAA. The complete variable domain, with remaining parts taken from reference TRBV29-1 and TRBJ1-1, reads SAVISQKPSRDICQRGTSLTIQCQVDSQVTMMFWYRQQPGQSLTLIATANQGSEATYESGFVIDKFPISRPNLTFSTLTVSNMSPEDSSIYLCSVGQGRNEAFFGQGTRLTVV.

A word on this clone: The read is 3 residues too short to cover the CDR3 end, so that end is filled in from the germline J gene. J is TRBJ1-4 and V is TRBV19, with D possibly TRBD1 on 5 matching bases. CDR3 size: 13 residues. Trimming cost V 2 bases and J 6 bases, with 7 bases left between them. Germline V gene data show CDR1 as LNHDA and CDR2 as SQIVND (reference sequence). CDR3 bases read: TGTGCCAGTAGTATACAGGGAGATGAAAAA. Its translation: CASSIQGDEK. The complete CDR3 reads CASSIQGDEKLFF.

This clone was observed at least ten times. CDR3 DNA (partial): TGTGCCAGCAGTTCTCCCAGAAACTATGGC. Encoded protein: CASSSPRNYG. The whole CDR3 sequence reads CASSSPRNYGYTF. The chain recombines TRBV12-3 or TRBV12-4 with TRBJ1-2; no clear D gene. The CDR3 end lies 3 residues beyond the end of the read and is filled in from the germline J gene. V was clipped by 4 bases and J by 2 bases, with 8 bases between them. The CDR3 covers 13 residues.

This clone was counted many times. The missing CDR3 end, 3 residues past where the read stops, is filled in from the germline J gene. The V gene is TRBV7-2, the J gene TRBJ1-4; 8 positions match TRBD1. Germline CDR1 SGHTA, CDR2 FQGNSA. V dropped 5 bases and J dropped 5; count of bases not matched to a gene: 7. The CDR3 has 15 amino acids. CDR3 DNA, as far as it was read: TGTGCCAGCAGCGGACGGACAGGGTGGAATGAAAAA. It translates to CASSGRTGWNEK. The whole CDR3 sequence is CASSGRTGWNEKLFF.

There are many counts of this clone. The missing CDR3 end, 3 residues past where the read stops, is filled in from the germline J gene. The V and J genes are TRBV19 and TRBJ2-5, with a tentative D call TRBD2 (5 bases). This CDR3 region has 14 residues. Germline V gene lookup returns CDR1 LNHDA and CDR2 SQIVND (reference sequence). Trimming stripped 0 bases from V and 4 bases from J, with 9 bases between. The sequenced part of the CDR3 DNA is TGTGCCAGTAGTATAGACTCGAGGGCAGAGACC. Its protein is CASSIDSRAET. The complete CDR3 protein is CASSIDSRAETQYF.

Many counts were recorded for this clone. The read ends 3 residues before the CDR3 terminus; that terminus is restored from the germline J gene. The V call is TRBV7-9, the J call TRBJ1-1, with D perhaps matching TRBD1 (5 bases). Germline assignment: CDR1 SEHNR and CDR2 FQNEAQ (reference sequence). This CDR3 region has 10 residues. The DNA read from the CDR3 is TGTGCCACCTCAGGGCTTGCG. As protein: CATSGLA. The CDR3, in full, reads CATSGLAAFF.

This clone was seen at least ten times. Read coverage stops 3 residues before the CDR3 terminus; the germline J gene supplies the remainder. The V gene is TRBV6-1, the J gene TRBJ1-4; D might be TRBD1 (5 bases). Looked up from germline, CDR1 is MNHNS and CDR2 is SASEGT. Trimming took off 0 bases at V and 5 bases at J, with 10 bases between the two ends. This CDR3 is 15 amino acids long. Partial CDR3 DNA: TGTGCCAGCAGTGAAGCGAACAGGTTAAATGAAAAA. Translating gives CASSEANRLNEK. The CDR3, in full, reads CASSEANRLNEKLFF.

Ten or more counts support this clone. The CDR3 extends 3 residues past the end of the read, so its final part is completed from the germline J gene. J is TRBJ1-2 and V is TRBV20-1; the D gene is possibly TRBD1 (5 bases). The CDR3 covers 13 residues. Germline CDR1 and CDR2: DFQATT and SNEGSKA (reference sequence). V was cut by 4 bases and J by 2 bases, with 11 bases left in between. The CDR3 DNA, read in part, is TGCAGTGCTATCGGGGGTCAAAACTATGGC. This codes for CSAIGGQNYG. From start to end, the CDR3 is CSAIGGQNYGYTF.

In its sample, this clone was seen many times. Coverage ceases 3 residues before the CDR3 finishes, and the germline J gene fills in the end. This chain connects TRBV7-2 to TRBJ1-2; weak D call: TRBD1 (5 bases). The germline V gene has CDR1 SGHTA and CDR2 FQGNSA. The V end was cut by 3 bases, the J end by 4 bases, with 12 bases between. The CDR3 sequence is 14 residues long. The sequenced part of the CDR3 DNA is TGTGCCAGCAGCTTTACCCCAGGGCCCTATGGC. Encoded protein: CASSFTPGPYG. The CDR3 as a whole reads CASSFTPGPYGYTF.

The sample holds many counts of this clone. Read coverage stops 3 residues before the CDR3 terminus; the germline J gene supplies the remainder. The rearrangement links TRBV5-1 to TRBJ2-3; weak D call: TRBD1 (6 bases). V was shortened by 0 bases and J by 5 bases, with 10 bases between the two germline ends. There are 14 residues in the CDR3. Germline V CDR1 and CDR2: SGHRS, YFSETQ. Partial CDR3 DNA: TGCGCCAGCAGCTTGGCCTCAGGGGAAGATACG. It is translated as CASSLASGEDT. The complete CDR3 sequence is CASSLASGEDTQYF.

Regarding this clone: The DNA ends 3 residues before the CDR3 does, and the rest of the CDR3 is filled in from the germline J gene. The genes are TRBV11-2 and TRBJ1-2; TRBD1 is a possible D gene (6 bases). The CDR3 is made up of 13 amino acids. CDR1 is SGHAT and CDR2 is FQNNGV in the germline V gene. V lost 6 bases and J 7 bases, leaving 15 bases between the germline ends. The sequenced CDR3 bases are TGTGCCAGCAGGGAGGGGGGGTTCTCTGGC. Translated, it gives CASREGGFSG. The full CDR3 sequence reads CASREGGFSGYTF. The full variable domain, with the rest looked up from reference TRBV11-2 and TRBJ1-2, is EAGVAQSPRYKIIEKRQSVAFWCNPISGHATLYWYQQILGQGPKLLIQFQNNGVVDDSQLPKDRFSAERLKGVDSTLKIQPAKLEDSAVYLCASREGGFSGYTFGSGTRLTVV.

This clone was detected many times. The CDR3 end lies 3 residues beyond the end of the read and is filled in from the germline J gene. The chain has TRBV6-4 and TRBJ2-3; 14 positions match TRBD2. The CDR3 covers 15 residues. The trim removed 4 bases at V and 4 bases at J, leaving 1 base unmatched. Germline CDR1 is MRHNA and CDR2 is SNTAGT. The part of the CDR3 DNA that was read is TGTGCCAGCAGTGGACTAGCGGGGGGGCCAGATACG. Protein product: CASSGLAGGPDT. The full-length CDR3 reads as CASSGLAGGPDTQYF.

Many counts were recorded for this clone. The sequence runs out 3 residues before the end of the CDR3; the remainder is reconstructed from the germline J gene. The chain combines TRBV5-1 with TRBJ2-5, with a tentative D call TRBD2 (6 bases). The germline gives CDR1 SGHRS, CDR2 YFSETQ. Trimming took off 4 bases at V and 2 bases at J, with 18 bases between the two ends. The CDR3 is 16 amino acids. This CDR3 is CASSAPTRRGQETQYF. The DNA read from the CDR3 is TGCGCCAGCAGCGCCCCGACTAGAAGGGGACAAGAGACC. Filled out from reference TRBV5-1 and TRBJ2-5, the complete variable domain reads KAGVTQTPRYLIKTRGQQVTLSCSPISGHRSVSWYQQTPGQGLQFLFEYFSETQRNKGNFPGRFSGRQFSNSRSEMNVSTLELGDSALYLCASSAPTRRGQETQYFGPGTRLLVL.

This clone was found many times. CDR3 sequence: CSASGQGTHNEQFF. Partial CDR3 DNA: TGCAGTGCCTCCGGACAGGGAACACACAATGAG. The chain combines TRBV20-1 with TRBJ2-1; TRBD1 matches 8 bases. The read stops 3 residues short of the end of the CDR3; the missing end is completed from the germline J gene. After removal of 6 bases from V and 5 bases from J, the junction contained 9 bases not matched to a gene. The CDR3 is made up of 14 amino acids. CDR1 and CDR2 from the germline V gene are DFQATT and SNEGSKA (reference sequence).

This clone occurred many times. The read gets to within 3 residues of the CDR3 end, and the germline J gene fills in the rest. The genes are TRBV20-1 and TRBJ2-7; TRBD2 might be the D (6 bases). The V gene's germline CDR1 is DFQATT and CDR2 SNEGSKA (reference sequence). This CDR3 region has 14 residues. V was clipped by 0 bases and J by 3 bases, with 12 bases between them. CDR3 DNA (partial): TGCAGTGCTAGAGATTCCGGCGGGGTCTACGAG. Translated, it gives CSARDSGGVYE. The entire CDR3 protein reads CSARDSGGVYEQYF.

Ten or more counts support this clone. Read sequence stops 3 residues before the CDR3 end, and the germline J gene provides the missing end. V usage is TRBV19 and J usage is TRBJ2-5; 8 bases are a match to TRBD2. The germline V gene encodes CDR1 LNHDA and CDR2 SQIVND (reference sequence). The CDR3 covers 16 residues. The J segment lost 4 bases and the V segment lost 1 base, leaving 8 bases of the junction unmatched. CDR3 amino acids: CASSIGSSGFRETQYF. The sequenced part of the CDR3 DNA is TGTGCCAGTAGTATAGGATCTAGCGGGTTTCGAGAGACC.

This clone has at least ten counts. The CDR3 end is not reached by the read, which stops 3 residues before it; the germline J gene fills it in. V and J are TRBV9 and TRBJ2-1; 12 bases are shared with TRBD2. The CDR3 totals 13 residues. The germline V gene has CDR1 SGDLS and CDR2 YYNGEE. Germline trimming cut 6 bases from V and 9 bases from J; bases unmatched to any gene: 4. The CDR3 protein is CASTLAGGGEQFF. The CDR3 DNA, read in part, is TGTGCCAGCACACTAGCGGGGGGAGGTGAG.

This clone appeared many times. The read halts 3 residues ahead of the CDR3 end, with the missing end drawn from the germline J gene. The J gene is TRBJ1-5, the V gene TRBV19; tentatively, D is TRBD1 (6 bases). Germline V gene lookup returns CDR1 LNHDA and CDR2 SQIVND (reference sequence). The V gene lost 4 bases and the J gene lost 3 bases, with 25 bases spanning the gap. The CDR3 totals 19 residues. The sequenced part of the CDR3 DNA is TGTGCCAGTAGTACAAAGGGTCTCCGGGACATAAGTATCAATCAGCCC. Its protein is CASSTKGLRDISINQP. In full, the CDR3 reads CASSTKGLRDISINQPQHF. Full variable domain (rest looked up from reference TRBV19 and TRBJ1-5): DGGITQSPKYLFRKEGQNVTLSCEQNLNHDAMYWYRQDPGQGLRLIYYSQIVNDFQKGDIAEGYSVSREKKESFPLTVTSAQKNPTAFYLCASSTKGLRDISINQPQHFGDGTRLSIL.

This CDR3 is CASSRTDGTYDYTF. Incomplete CDR3 DNA: TGTGCCAGCAGTAGGACTGACGGAACCTACGAC. The chain employs TRBV6-2 or TRBV6-3 and TRBJ1-2; D is ambiguous. Coverage ceases 3 residues before the CDR3 finishes, and the germline J gene fills in the end. Germline-derived CDR1 and CDR2 are MNHEY and SVGEGT. The CDR3 covers 14 residues.